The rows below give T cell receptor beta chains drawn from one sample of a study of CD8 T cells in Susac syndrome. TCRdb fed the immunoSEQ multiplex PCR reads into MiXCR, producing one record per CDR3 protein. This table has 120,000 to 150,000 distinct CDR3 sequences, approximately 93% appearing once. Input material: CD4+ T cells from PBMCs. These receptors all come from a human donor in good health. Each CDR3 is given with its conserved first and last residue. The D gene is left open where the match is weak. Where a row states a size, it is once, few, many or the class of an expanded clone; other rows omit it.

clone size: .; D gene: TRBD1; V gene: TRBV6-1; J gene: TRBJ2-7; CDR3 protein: CASREDRQIFYEQYF; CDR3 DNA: TGTGCCAGCAGAGAGGACAGGCAAATCTTCTACGAGCAGTACTTC
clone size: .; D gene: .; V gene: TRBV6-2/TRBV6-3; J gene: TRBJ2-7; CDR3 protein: CASTNYYEQYF; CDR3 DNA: TGTGCCAGCACCAACTACTACGAGCAGTACTTC
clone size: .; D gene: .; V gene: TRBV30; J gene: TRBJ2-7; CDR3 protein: CAWRGPGANGYEQYF; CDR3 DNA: TGTGCCTGGAGGGGGCCAGGGGCCAATGGTTACGAGCAGTACTTC
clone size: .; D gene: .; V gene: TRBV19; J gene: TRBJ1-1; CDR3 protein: CASSAGTSNNAEAFF; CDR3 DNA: TGTGCCAGTAGTGCCGGGACGTCGAACAATGCTGAAGCTTTCTTT
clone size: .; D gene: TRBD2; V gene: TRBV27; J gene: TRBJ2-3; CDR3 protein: CASRTLAGGADTQYF; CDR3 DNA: TGTGCCAGCAGGACATTAGCGGGAGGAGCAGATACGCAGTATTTT
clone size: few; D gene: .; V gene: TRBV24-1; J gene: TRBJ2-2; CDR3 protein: CATRQGSTGELFF; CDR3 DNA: TGTGCCACCAGACAGGGCTCCACCGGGGAGCTGTTTTTT
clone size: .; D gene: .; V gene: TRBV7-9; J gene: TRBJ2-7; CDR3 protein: CASSLAGLTIEQYF; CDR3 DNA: TGTGCCAGCAGCTTAGCGGGCCTCACTATCGAGCAGTACTTC
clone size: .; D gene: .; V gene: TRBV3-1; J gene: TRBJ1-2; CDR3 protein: CASSHAPGQTDLNYYGYTF; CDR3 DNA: TGTGCCAGCAGCCATGCCCCCGGACAGACGGATTTAAACTACTATGGCTACACCTTC
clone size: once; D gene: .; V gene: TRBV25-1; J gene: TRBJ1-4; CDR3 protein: CASSEQYDEKLFF; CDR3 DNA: TGTGCCAGCAGTGAACAATATGATGAAAAACTGTTTTTT
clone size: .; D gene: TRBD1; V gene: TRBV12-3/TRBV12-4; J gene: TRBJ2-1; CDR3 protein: CASSPRTGGGNEQFF; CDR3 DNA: TGTGCCAGCAGCCCCCGGACAGGGGGCGGGAATGAGCAGTTCTTC
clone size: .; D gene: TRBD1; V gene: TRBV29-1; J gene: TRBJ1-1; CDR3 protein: CSAAGTGVMNTEAFF; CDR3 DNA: TGCAGCGCTGCCGGGACAGGGGTTATGAACACTGAAGCTTTCTTT
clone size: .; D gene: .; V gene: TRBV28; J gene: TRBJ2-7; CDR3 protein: CASMWDGTYEQYF; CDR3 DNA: TGTGCCAGCATGTGGGACGGCACCTACGAGCAGTACTTC
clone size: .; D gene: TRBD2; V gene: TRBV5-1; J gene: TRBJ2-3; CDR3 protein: CASTVNIAGGTQYF; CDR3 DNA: TGCGCCAGCACCGTCAATATAGCGGGGGGAACGCAGTATTTT
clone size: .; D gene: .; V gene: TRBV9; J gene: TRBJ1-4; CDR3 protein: CASSVVRTVNEKLFF; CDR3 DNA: TGTGCCAGCAGCGTAGTCCGGACAGTTAATGAAAAACTGTTTTTT
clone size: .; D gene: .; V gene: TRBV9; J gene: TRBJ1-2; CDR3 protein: CASSQRGTLGGYTF; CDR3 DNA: TGTGCCAGCAGTCAGAGGGGGACCTTGGGAGGCTACACCTTC
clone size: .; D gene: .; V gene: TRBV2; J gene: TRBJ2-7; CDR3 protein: CASRDPGRDYEQYF; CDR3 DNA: TGTGCCAGCAGGGACCCGGGACGGGACTACGAGCAGTACTTC
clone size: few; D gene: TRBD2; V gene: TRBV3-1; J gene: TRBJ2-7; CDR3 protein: CASSQAPSGRSYEQYF; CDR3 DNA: TGTGCCAGCAGCCAAGCCCCCAGCGGGAGGTCCTACGAGCAGTACTTC
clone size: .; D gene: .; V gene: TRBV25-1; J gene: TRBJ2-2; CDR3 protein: CASSDRYTGELFF; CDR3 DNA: TGTGCCAGCAGTGATAGGTACACCGGGGAGCTGTTTTTT
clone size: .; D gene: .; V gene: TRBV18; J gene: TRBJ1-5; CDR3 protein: CASSPVSGSSNQPQHF; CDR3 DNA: TGTGCCAGCTCACCAGTTTCAGGGTCTAGCAATCAGCCCCAGCATTTT
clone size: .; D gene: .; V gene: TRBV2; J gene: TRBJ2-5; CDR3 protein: CASSELGGPYQETQYF; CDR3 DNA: TGTGCCAGCAGTGAGTTGGGGGGCCCGTACCAAGAGACCCAGTACTTC
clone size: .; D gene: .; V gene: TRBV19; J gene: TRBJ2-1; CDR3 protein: CASMGDRGGTYNEQFF; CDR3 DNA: TGTGCCAGTATGGGGGATAGAGGGGGGACCTACAATGAGCAGTTCTTC
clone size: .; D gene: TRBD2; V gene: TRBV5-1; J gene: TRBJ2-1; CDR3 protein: CASSLKTSGGLNEQFF; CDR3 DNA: TGCGCCAGCAGCCTAAAGACTAGCGGGGGGCTAAATGAGCAGTTCTTC
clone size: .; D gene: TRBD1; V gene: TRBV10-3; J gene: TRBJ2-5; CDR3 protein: CAINSGTGRRETQYF; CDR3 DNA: TGTGCCATCAATTCCGGGACAGGGAGACGAGAGACCCAGTACTTC
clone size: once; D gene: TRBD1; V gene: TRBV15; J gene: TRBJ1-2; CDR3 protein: CATSRDTGGLRGYTF; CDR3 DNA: TGTGCCACCAGCAGAGATACAGGGGGGCTTCGAGGCTACACCTTC
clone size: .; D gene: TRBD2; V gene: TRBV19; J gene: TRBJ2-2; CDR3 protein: CASSRTSGSTGELFF; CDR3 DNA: TGTGCCAGTAGTCGGACTAGCGGGTCCACCGGGGAGCTGTTTTTT
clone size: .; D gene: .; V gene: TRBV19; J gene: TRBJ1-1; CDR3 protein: CASSMSGRAEAFF; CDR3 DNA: TGTGCCAGTAGTATGTCTGGTCGAGCTGAAGCTTTCTTT
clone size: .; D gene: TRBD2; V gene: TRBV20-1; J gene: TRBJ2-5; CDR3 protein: CSAAPTWASGRYETQYF; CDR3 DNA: TGCAGTGCTGCCCCAACCTGGGCTAGCGGGAGGTACGAGACCCAGTACTTC
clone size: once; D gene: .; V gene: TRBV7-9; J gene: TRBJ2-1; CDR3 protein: CASSLDVGPNEQFF; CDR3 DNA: TGTGCCAGCAGCTTAGACGTGGGTCCCAATGAGCAGTTCTTC
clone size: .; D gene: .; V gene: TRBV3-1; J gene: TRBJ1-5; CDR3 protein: CASSQGLSNQPQHF; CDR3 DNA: TGTGCCAGCAGCCAAGGACTGAGCAATCAGCCCCAGCATTTT
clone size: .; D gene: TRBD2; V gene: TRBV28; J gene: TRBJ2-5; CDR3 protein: CASSSVGLAGRRETQYF; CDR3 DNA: TGTGCCAGCAGTTCGGTAGGGCTAGCGGGAAGAAGGGAGACCCAGTACTTC
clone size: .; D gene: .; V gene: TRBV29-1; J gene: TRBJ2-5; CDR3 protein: CSVDSGTLGETQYF; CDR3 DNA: TGCAGCGTTGATTCGGGGACTTTGGGGGAGACCCAGTACTTC
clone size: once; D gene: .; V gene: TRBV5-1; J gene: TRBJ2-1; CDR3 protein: CASSLERAISYNEQFF; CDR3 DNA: TGCGCCAGCAGCTTGGAGAGGGCCATCTCCTACAATGAGCAGTTCTTC
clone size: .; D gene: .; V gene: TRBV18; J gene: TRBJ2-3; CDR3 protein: CASSPPSRDTQYF; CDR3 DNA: TGTGCCAGCTCACCACCGTCCAGAGATACGCAGTATTTT
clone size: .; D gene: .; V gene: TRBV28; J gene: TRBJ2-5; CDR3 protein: CASSLRQVVRETQYF; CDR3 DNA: TGTGCCAGCAGTTTACGGCAGGTAGTAAGAGAGACCCAGTACTTC
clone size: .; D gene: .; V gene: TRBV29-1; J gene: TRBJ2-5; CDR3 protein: CSVEPGAEETQYF; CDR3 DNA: TGCAGCGTTGAACCGGGAGCAGAAGAGACCCAGTACTTC
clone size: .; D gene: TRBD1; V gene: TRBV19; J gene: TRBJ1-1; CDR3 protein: CASSRDRDTEAFF; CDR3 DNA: TGTGCCAGTAGTAGGGACAGGGACACTGAAGCTTTCTTT
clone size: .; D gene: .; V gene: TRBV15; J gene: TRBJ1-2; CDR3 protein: CATSRGAEPLYGYTF; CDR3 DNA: TGTGCCACCAGCAGAGGGGCAGAGCCACTCTATGGCTACACCTTC
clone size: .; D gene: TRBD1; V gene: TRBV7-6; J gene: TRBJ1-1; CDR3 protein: CASSPGQGAPAFF; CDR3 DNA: TGTGCCAGCAGCCCAGGACAGGGAGCCCCCGCTTTCTTT
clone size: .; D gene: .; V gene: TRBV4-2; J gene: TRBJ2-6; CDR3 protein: CASSQDRGANVLTF; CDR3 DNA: TGTGCCAGCAGCCAAGATCGTGGGGCCAACGTCCTGACTTTC
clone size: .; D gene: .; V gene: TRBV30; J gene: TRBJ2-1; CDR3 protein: CAWSGPSASYNEQFF; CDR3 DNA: TGTGCCTGGAGTGGTCCCAGCGCATCCTACAATGAGCAGTTCTTC
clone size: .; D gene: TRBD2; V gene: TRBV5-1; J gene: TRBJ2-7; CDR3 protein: CASRKSPPGAGGPQEQYF; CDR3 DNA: TGCGCCAGCAGAAAATCCCCGCCCGGGGCGGGAGGGCCACAGGAGCAGTACTTC
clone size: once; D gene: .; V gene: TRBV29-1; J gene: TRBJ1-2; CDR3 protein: CSVLGAHGYTF; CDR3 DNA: TGCAGCGTTTTGGGGGCCCATGGCTACACCTTC
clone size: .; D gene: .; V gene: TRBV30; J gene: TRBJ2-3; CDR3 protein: CAWSVQRYTDTQYF; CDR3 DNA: TGTGCCTGGAGTGTCCAGCGGTACACAGATACGCAGTATTTT
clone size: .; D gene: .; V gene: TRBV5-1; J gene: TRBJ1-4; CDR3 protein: CASSYMGDEKLFF; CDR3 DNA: TGCGCCAGCAGCTATATGGGGGACGAAAAACTGTTTTTT
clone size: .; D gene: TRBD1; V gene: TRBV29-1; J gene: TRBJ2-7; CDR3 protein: CSVEEGTGRYEQYF; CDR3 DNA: TGCAGCGTTGAGGAAGGGACAGGGAGGTACGAGCAGTACTTC
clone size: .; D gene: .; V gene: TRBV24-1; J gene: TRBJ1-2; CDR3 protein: CATSEMTAPGDYGYTF; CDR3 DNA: TGTGCCACCAGTGAAATGACAGCCCCGGGGGACTATGGCTACACCTTC
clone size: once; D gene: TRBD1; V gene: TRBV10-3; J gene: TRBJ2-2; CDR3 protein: CAISEPRTGKTGELFF; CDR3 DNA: TGTGCCATCAGTGAGCCGCGGACAGGGAAGACCGGGGAGCTGTTTTTT
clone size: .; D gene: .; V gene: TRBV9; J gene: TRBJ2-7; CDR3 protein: CASSSRPGEPYEQYF; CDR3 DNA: TGTGCCAGCAGCTCCCGGCCGGGGGAGCCCTACGAGCAGTACTTC
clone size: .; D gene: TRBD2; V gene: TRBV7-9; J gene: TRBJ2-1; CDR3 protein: CASSLAGGPIEQFF; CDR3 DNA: TGTGCCAGCAGCTTAGCGGGAGGGCCGATTGAGCAGTTCTTC
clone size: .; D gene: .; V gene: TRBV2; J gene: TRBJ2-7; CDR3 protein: CASSTGLAFYEQYF; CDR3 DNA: TGTGCCAGCAGTACAGGGTTGGCTTTCTACGAGCAGTACTTC
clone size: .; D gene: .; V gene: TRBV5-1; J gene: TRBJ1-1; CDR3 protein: CASSRYRAEGEAFF; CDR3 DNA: TGCGCCAGCAGCAGATACAGGGCCGAGGGTGAAGCTTTCTTT
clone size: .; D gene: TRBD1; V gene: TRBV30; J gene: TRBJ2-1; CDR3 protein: CAWGTGSSYNEQFF; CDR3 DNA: TGTGCCTGGGGGACAGGCAGCTCCTACAATGAGCAGTTCTTC